The clone carrying this T cell receptor beta chain has a handful of counts. Its specificity is not known. The sample originates from a study of beta chain features in type 1 diabetes. Study at large: Patients were similar to healthy donors in age and gender (as well as in cell yields). Notes on the study in general: Moderate yet significant TCRB CDR3 shortening was seen in Type 1 diabetes patients in all four CD4+ subsets. High TCR expression in some cells could lead to their over-representation in cDNA sequencing. PCR, the amplification step, might favor shorter templates, equally in patients and controls. Within the patient group, naive, central memory and Treg TCRB repertoires appeared more similar to each other than within healthy donors.

This CDR3 contains 17 residues. Germline V lookup: CDR1 SGHDT, CDR2 YYEEEE. V trimming: 3 bases; J trimming: 9 bases; junction bases outside the gene matches: 17. The isolated RNA, all of it, was reverse transcribed, so expressed TCRB transcripts were what got sequenced. The assay was immunoSEQ multiplex PCR, and TCRdb's table has in-frame clones only and misses some. Of some 700,000 clones in the sample, around an eighth were seen once. The source material was naive CD4+ T cells from blood. The V call is TRBV5-6, the J call TRBJ2-1, with 8 bases aligning to TRBD2. The sequence derives from a young man with type 1 diabetes. CDR3 in DNA: TGTGCCAGCAGCTCGACGCTTGAAGGGACTAGGAAGACTGAGCAGTTCTTC. It codes for CASSSTLEGTRKTEQFF.